This T cell receptor beta chain was identified in a study of CD8 T cells in cerebrospinal fluid in Alzheimer's disease (TCRdb year 2020). For the wider study: The study assessed CSF T cell clonal expansion with two single-cell approaches: plate-based nested PCR sequencing and droplet-based sequencing. This study tested whether clonally expanded T cells could be found in cerebrospinal fluid from healthy elderly individuals and from patients with neurodegenerative disease. In the droplet-based CSF analysis comparing patients with controls, there were roughly nine healthy controls (around 11,000 cells) and roughly nine patients with MCI or Alzheimer's disease (approximately 10,000 cells). CSF gene-expression analysis, which included Parkinson's disease patients, covered about 26 samples in total. Results the study describes overall, beyond this receptor: In pooled data, a highly expanded clone (at least 3% of TCRs) was found in 1 of 10 healthy subjects versus 4 of 6 Alzheimer's patients. Only samples with detectable clones (approximately eleven healthy, 5 MCI, 5 AD, 6 PD) were included in the overall clonality comparison. Compared with controls, patients with MCI or Alzheimer's disease had a higher percentage of their CSF TCRs made up by the single largest clone. The authors cautioned that detecting EBV-specific TCRs in CSF does not establish a causal link between EBV and Alzheimer's disease. The EBV-specific clones were neither the most highly expanded clones nor enriched among patients.

Parkinson's disease patients were included as a neurodegenerative disease comparison group, since antigen-specific T cells had previously been reported in Parkinson's disease blood. Every participant was in good physical condition and had no acute infectious disease. Neurodegeneration in patients was confirmed using biomarkers including neurofilament, amyloid-beta and tau. Live CSF cells for droplet-based sequencing were sorted with a live/dead marker. To pellet immune cells, CSF obtained by lumbar puncture was centrifuged at 300g. Each CSF sample was examined for red blood cells, and any sample with blood contamination was excluded. CSF cells were cryopreserved in freezing medium, frozen overnight at -80 degrees C, and subsequently stored in liquid nitrogen. Before analysis, CSF samples were kept in storage for less than seven months. The library was produced with 10x single-cell sequencing. Profiling of CSF cells was done with 10X Genomics single-cell V(D)J and 5' gene-expression libraries. An Illumina NextSeq550 was used to sequence CSF single-cell TCR libraries. The paper's data handling went like this. After V(D)J reads were mapped to the vdj-GRCh38 alts ensemble 2.0.0 reference, the Cell Ranger vdj pipeline was used to analyse the reads. Clonotypes were defined as cell barcodes sharing the same set of productive CDR3 nucleotide sequences. To connect clonality with transcriptional profiles, clonotype information was added to the gene-expression metadata in Seurat v3.0. Exclusion was applied to CSF cells with more than 1,800 genes, more than 7,500 UMIs or more than 10% mitochondrial reads. To identify TCRs with known antigen specificity, CDR3-beta sequences were compared against VDJdb. The network analysis of clone sharing was performed with the R package qgraph and was limited to TCRs that had complete alpha and beta chains. Following TCRdb reprocessing, every CDR3 protein sequence forms one entry, and DNA is not provided. The authors' filters were not applied to this entry. This sample's table carries some 1,200 distinct CDR3 sequences. The ten largest clones add up to 18% of the sample.

Its frequency places this clonotype as medium-sized (0.01 to 0.1%); no count is recorded. The antigen it binds to is not known. This TCR derives from a human donor with Parkinson's disease. Specimen: cerebrospinal fluid.

The CDR3 corresponds to CASRPLAGGSSYEQYF. The chain is encoded by TRBV6-4 joined to TRBJ2-7; TCRdb selects TRBD2, and the lack of DNA leaves this call unchecked. From the cysteine up to the phenylalanine, the CDR3 has a length of 16 residues. DNA is not recorded here. Taken from the germline V gene, the CDR1 and CDR2 loops are MRHNA and SNTAGT.